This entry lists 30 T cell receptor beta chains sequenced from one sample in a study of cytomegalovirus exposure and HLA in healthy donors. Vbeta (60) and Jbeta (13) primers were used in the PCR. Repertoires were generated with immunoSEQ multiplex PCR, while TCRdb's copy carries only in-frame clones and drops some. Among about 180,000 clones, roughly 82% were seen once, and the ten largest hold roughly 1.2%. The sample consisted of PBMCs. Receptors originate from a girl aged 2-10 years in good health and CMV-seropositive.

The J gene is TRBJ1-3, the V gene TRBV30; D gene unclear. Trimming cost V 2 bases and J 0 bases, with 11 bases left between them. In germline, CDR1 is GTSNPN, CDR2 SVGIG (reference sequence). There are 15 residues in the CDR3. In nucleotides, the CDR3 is TGTGCCTGGAGTCCAGACTGGAGCTCTGGAAACACCATATATTTT. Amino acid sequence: CAWSPDWSSGNTIYF.

In DNA, the CDR3 is TGTGCCAGCAGTTTTGGCGGGTTGTTTTTT. This encodes CASSFGGLFF. The rearrangement uses TRBV28 and TRBJ1-4; the D is unclear. V was pared by 3 bases and J by 15 bases, with 8 bases between. The CDR3 is made up of 10 amino acids. Per germline, CDR1 MDHEN and CDR2 SYDVKM.

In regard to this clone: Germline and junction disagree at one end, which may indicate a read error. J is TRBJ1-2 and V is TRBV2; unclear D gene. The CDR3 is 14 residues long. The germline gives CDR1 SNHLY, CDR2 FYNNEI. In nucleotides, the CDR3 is TGTGCCAGCAGTGAGGGTAAGACCTACAGTCTTCATCTCTTC. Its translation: CASSEGKTYSLHLF.

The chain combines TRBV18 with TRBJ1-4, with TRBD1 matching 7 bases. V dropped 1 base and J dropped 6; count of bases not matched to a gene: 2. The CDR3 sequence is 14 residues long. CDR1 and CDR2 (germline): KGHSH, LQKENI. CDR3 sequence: CASSPQGADEKLFF. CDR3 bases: TGTGCCAGCTCACCACAGGGGGCTGATGAAAAACTGTTTTTT.

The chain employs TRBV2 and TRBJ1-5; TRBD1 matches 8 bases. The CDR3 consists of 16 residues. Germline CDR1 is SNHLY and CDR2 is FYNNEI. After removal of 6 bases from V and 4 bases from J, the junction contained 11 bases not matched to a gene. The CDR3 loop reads CASRGRDRTVNQPQHF. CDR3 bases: TGTGCCAGCAGGGGCCGGGACAGGACGGTGAATCAGCCCCAGCATTTT.

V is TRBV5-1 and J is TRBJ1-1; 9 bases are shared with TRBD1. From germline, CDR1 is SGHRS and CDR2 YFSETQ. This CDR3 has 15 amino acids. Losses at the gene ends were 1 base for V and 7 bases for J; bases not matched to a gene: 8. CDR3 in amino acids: CASSLSGQGSIEAFF. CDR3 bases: TGCGCCAGCAGCTTGTCAGGACAGGGGTCAATTGAAGCTTTCTTT.

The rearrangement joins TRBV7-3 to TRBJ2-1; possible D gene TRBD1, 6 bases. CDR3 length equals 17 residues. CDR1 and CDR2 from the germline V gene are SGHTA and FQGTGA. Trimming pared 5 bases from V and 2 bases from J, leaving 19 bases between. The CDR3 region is CASSPRGSKPPYNEQFF. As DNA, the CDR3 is TGTGCCAGCAGCCCCAGGGGTAGCAAGCCCCCCTACAATGAGCAGTTCTTC.

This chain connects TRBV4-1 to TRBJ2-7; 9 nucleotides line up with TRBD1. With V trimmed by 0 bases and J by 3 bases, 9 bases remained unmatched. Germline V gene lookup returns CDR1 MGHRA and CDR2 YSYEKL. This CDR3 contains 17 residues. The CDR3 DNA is TGCGCCAGCAGCCAAGAACCCGTAAGACAGGGGGGCTACGAGCAGTACTTC. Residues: CASSQEPVRQGGYEQYF.

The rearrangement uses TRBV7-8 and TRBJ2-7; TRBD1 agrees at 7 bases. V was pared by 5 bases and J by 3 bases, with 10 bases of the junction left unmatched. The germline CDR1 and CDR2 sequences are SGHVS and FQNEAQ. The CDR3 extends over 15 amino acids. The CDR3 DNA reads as TGTGCCAGCAGCATCAGGACCGGACAGGTCTACGAGCAGTACTTC. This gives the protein CASSIRTGQVYEQYF. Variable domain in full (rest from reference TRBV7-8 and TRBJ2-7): GAGVSQSPRYKVAKRGQDVALRCDPISGHVSLFWYQQALGQGPEFLTYFQNEAQLDKSGLPSDRFFAERPEGSVSTLKIQRTQQEDSAVYLCASSIRTGQVYEQYFGPGTRLTVT.

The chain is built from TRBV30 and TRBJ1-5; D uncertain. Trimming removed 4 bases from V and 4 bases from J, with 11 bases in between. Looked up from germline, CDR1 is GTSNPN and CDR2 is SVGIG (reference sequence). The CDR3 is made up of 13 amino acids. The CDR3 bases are TGTGCCTGGACCCCAACAAAAAATCAGCCCCAGCATTTT. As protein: CAWTPTKNQPQHF.

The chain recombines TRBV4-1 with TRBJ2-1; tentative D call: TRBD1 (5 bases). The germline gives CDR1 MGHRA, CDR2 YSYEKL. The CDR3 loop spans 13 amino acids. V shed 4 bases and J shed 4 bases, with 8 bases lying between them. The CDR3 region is CASSRRQYNEQFF. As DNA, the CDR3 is TGCGCCAGCAGCCGACGACAGTACAATGAGCAGTTCTTC.

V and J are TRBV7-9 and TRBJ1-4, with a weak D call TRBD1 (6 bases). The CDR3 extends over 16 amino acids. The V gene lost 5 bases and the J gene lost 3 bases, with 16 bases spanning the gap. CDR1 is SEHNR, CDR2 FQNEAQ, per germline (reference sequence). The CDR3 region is CASSPQGGAANEKLFF. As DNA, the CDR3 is TGTGCCAGCAGCCCACAAGGGGGGGCGGCTAATGAAAAACTGTTTTTT.

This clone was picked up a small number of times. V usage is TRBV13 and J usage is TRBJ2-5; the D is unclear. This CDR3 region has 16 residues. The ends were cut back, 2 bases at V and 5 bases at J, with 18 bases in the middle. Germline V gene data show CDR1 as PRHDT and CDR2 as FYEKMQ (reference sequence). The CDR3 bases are TGTGCCAGCAGCTTATTCGGTGGTGGTCTCGAGGAGACCCAGTACTTC. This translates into CASSLFGGGLEETQYF.

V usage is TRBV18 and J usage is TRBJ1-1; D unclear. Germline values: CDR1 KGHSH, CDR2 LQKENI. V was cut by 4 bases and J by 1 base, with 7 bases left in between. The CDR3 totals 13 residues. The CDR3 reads CASSQTGNTEAFF. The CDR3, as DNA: TGTGCCAGCTCACAGACGGGGAACACTGAAGCTTTCTTT.

CDR3 region: CASSELARSRVLNSPLHF. The CDR3 coding sequence is TGCGCCAGCAGTGAATTAGCTCGGTCGAGGGTTCTAAATTCACCCCTCCACTTT. V gene TRBV10-2 combines with J gene TRBJ1-6; D is unclear. The CDR3 is 18 residues long. Germline assignment: CDR1 WSHSY and CDR2 SAAADI. The V and J ends lost 3 bases and 7 bases respectively, with 22 bases between them.

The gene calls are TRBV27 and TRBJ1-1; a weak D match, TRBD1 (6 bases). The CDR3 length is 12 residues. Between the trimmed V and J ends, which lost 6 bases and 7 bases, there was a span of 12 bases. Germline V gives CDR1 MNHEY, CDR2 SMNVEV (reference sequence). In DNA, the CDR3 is TGTGCCAGCAGGCCGACAGGAGGTGAAGCTTTCTTT. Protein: CASRPTGGEAFF.

The CDR3 reads CASSEADPQGGTEAFF. The CDR3 bases are TGTGCCAGCAGTGAAGCGGACCCTCAGGGAGGGACTGAAGCTTTCTTT. This chain connects TRBV6-1 to TRBJ1-1; D is possibly TRBD1 (5 bases). V lost 0 bases and J 5 bases, leaving 16 bases between the germline ends. The CDR3 spans 16 residues. Germline V gene lookup returns CDR1 MNHNS and CDR2 SASEGT.

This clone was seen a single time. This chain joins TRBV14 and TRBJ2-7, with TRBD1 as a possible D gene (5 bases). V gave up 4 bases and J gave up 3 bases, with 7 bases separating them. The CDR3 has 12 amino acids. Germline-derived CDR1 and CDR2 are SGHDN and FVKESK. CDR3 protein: CASSPDNYEQYF. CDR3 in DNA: TGTGCCAGCAGCCCGGACAACTACGAGCAGTACTTC.

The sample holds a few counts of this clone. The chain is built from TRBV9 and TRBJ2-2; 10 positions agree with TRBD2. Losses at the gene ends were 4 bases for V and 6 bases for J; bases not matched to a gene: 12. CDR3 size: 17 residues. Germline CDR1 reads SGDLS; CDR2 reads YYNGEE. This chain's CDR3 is CASSPQSPAGGAGELFF. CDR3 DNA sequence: TGTGCCAGCAGCCCCCAGAGTCCAGCGGGAGGGGCCGGGGAGCTGTTTTTT. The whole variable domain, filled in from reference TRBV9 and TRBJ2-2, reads DSGVTQTPKHLITATGQRVTLRCSPRSGDLSVYWYQQSLDQGLQFLIQYYNGEERAKGNILERFSAQQFPDLHSELNLSSLELGDSALYFCASSPQSPAGGAGELFFGEGSRLTVL.

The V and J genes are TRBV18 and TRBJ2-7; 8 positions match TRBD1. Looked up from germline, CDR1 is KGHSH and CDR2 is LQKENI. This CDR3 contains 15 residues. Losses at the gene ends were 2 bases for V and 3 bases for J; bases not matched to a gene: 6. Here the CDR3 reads CASSPSGQGFYEQYF. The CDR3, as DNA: TGTGCCAGCTCACCATCAGGACAGGGATTCTACGAGCAGTACTTC.

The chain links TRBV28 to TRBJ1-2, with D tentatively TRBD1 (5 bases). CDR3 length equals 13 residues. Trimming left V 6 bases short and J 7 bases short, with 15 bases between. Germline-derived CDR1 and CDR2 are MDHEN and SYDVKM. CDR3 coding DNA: TGTGCCAGCAGGTCGGGACTACCTGTTGGCTACACCTTC. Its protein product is CASRSGLPVGYTF.

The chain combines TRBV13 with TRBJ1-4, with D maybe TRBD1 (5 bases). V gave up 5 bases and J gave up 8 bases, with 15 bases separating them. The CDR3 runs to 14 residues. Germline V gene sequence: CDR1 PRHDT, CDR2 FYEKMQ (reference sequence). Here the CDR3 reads CASSPGLRGEKLFF. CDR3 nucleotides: TGTGCCAGCAGCCCGGGACTGCGGGGCGAAAAACTGTTTTTT.

CDR3 DNA: TGTGCCAGCAGAGGACAAGCTAATCAGCCCCAGCATTTT. This translates into CASRGQANQPQHF. The chain recombines TRBV7-2 with TRBJ1-5, with D perhaps matching TRBD1 (5 bases). Germline-derived CDR1 and CDR2 are SGHTA and FQGNSA. V was pared by 6 bases and J by 4 bases, with 10 bases between. This CDR3 has 13 residues.

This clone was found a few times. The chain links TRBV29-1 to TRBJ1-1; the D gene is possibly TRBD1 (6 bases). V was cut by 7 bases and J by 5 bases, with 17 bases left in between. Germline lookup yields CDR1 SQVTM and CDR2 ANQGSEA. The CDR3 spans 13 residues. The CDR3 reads CSALTFQGTEAFF. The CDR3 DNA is TGCAGCGCCCTCACCTTCCAGGGGACTGAAGCTTTCTTT.

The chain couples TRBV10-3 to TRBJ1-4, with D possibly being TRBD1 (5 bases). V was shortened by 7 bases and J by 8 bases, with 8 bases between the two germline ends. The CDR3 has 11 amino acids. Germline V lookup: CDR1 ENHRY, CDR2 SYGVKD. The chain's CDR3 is CAITGGEKLFF. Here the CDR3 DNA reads TGTGCCATCACCGGGGGGGAAAAACTGTTTTTT.

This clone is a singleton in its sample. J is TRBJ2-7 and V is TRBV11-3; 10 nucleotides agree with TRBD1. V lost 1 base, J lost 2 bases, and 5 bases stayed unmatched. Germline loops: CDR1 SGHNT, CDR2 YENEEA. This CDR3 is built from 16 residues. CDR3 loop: CASSLGAGQGTYEQYF. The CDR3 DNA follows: TGTGCCAGCAGCTTAGGCGCGGGACAGGGGACCTACGAGCAGTACTTC.

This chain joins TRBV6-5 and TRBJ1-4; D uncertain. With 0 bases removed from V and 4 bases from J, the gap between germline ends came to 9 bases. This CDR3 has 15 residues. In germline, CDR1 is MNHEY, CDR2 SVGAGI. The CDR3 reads CASSYSNGLNEKLFF. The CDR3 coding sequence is TGTGCCAGCAGTTACTCGAATGGACTTAATGAAAAACTGTTTTTT.

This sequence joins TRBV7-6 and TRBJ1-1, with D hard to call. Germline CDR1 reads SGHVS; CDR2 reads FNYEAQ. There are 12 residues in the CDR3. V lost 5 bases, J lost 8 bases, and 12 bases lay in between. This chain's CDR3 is CASSGRQVEAFF. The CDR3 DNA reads TGTGCCAGCAGCGGTCGACAAGTAGAAGCTTTCTTT.

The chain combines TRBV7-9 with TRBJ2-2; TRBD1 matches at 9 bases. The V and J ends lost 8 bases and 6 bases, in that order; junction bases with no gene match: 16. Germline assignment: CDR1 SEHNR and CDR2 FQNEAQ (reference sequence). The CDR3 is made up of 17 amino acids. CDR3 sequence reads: CASCHRDRVDGAGELFF. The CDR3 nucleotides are TGTGCCAGCTGCCACCGGGACAGGGTGGATGGGGCCGGGGAGCTGTTTTTT. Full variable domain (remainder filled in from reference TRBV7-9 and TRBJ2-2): DTGVSQNPRHKITKRGQNVTFRCDPISEHNRLYWYRQTLGQGPEFLTYFQNEAQLEKSRLLSDRFSAERPKGSFSTLEIQRTEQGDSAMYLCASCHRDRVDGAGELFFGEGSRLTVL.

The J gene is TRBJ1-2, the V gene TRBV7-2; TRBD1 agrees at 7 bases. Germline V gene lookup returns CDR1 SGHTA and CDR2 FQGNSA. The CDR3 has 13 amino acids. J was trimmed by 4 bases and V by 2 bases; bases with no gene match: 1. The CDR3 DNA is TGTGCCAGCAGCTTACAGGGGGTCTATGGCTACACCTTC. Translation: CASSLQGVYGYTF.